The clone carrying this TCR beta chain was seen ten or more times. This sample is part of a study of T-cell reconstitution after alpha-beta-depleted transplantation in children. Germline CDR1 is DFQATT and CDR2 is SNEGSKA (reference sequence). V dropped 2 bases and J dropped 3 bases, with 7 bases sitting between them. The CDR3 has 12 residues. The TCRbeta library incorporated unique molecular identifiers. Using its own MiXCR run on the PCR reads, TCRdb lists one record per CDR3 protein. This sample yields 230,000 or so distinct CDR3 sequences, of which approximately 9.7% are seen a single time; 5% to 5.5% belongs to the top ten.

The chain carries TRBV20-1 and TRBJ1-1; D gene unclear. The receptor was isolated from a human donor who donated a stem cell graft to a child with SCID. The sequencing here drew on PBMCs from the stem cell graft donor, taken from the stem cell graft. The CDR3 reads CSARSRYTEAFF. CDR3 DNA sequence: TGCAGTGCTAGAAGCCGGTACACTGAAGCTTTCTTT.